Listed below are T cell receptor beta chains from one sample, sequenced in a study of T cell responses to AZD1222 COVID-19 vaccine. Using immunoSEQ multiplex PCR, the repertoire was profiled, and TCRdb retains in-frame clones only, with some absent. Of about 150,000 clones listed, approximately 78% were seen once; the top ten hold over 4%. The sample here was peripheral blood, taken on day 0 of MenACWY control vaccination. Receptors were obtained from an adult in good health. The CDR3 runs from the conserved cysteine through the conserved F or W. The D gene is left open where the match is weak. Expanded clones get a size class; other rows say once, few or many, or leave the size out.

D gene: TRBD1
J gene: TRBJ2-3
V gene: TRBV6-5
clone size: NA
CDR3 DNA: TGTGCCAGCAGAGCGACAGGGACCACAGATACGCAGTATTTT
CDR3 protein: CASRATGTTDTQYF

D gene: TRBD2
J gene: TRBJ2-3
V gene: TRBV7-8
clone size: NA
CDR3 DNA: TGTGCCAGCAGCTTACGACCGGGGACTAGAGTCACAGATACGCAGTATTTT
CDR3 protein: CASSLRPGTRVTDTQYF

D gene: NA
J gene: TRBJ1-5
V gene: TRBV10-3
clone size: NA
CDR3 DNA: TGTGCCATCAGTGCGGCAGGGGCCGGCAATCAGCCCCAGCATTTT
CDR3 protein: CAISAAGAGNQPQHF

D gene: NA
J gene: TRBJ1-5
V gene: TRBV27
clone size: NA
CDR3 DNA: TGTGCCAGCAGTTTCGTTGGAGGGCAGCCCCAGCATTTT
CDR3 protein: CASSFVGGQPQHF

D gene: TRBD1
J gene: TRBJ1-2
V gene: TRBV4-1
clone size: NA
CDR3 DNA: TGCGCCAGCAGCCACCCGGGACAGAACTATGGCTACACCTTC
CDR3 protein: CASSHPGQNYGYTF

D gene: TRBD1
J gene: TRBJ2-2
V gene: TRBV3-1/TRBV3-2
clone size: few
CDR3 DNA: TGTGCCAGCAGCCAAGTAGCAGGGGGCACCGGGGAGCTGTTTTTT
CDR3 protein: CASSQVAGGTGELFF

D gene: NA
J gene: TRBJ1-2
V gene: TRBV5-1
clone size: NA
CDR3 DNA: TGCGCCAGCAGCTTGGGGGAAGGGAATGGCTACACCTTC
CDR3 protein: CASSLGEGNGYTF

D gene: NA
J gene: TRBJ1-4
V gene: TRBV6-6
clone size: few
CDR3 DNA: TGTGCCAGCAGGGGAGAACAGGTCATTAATGAAAAACTGTTTTTT
CDR3 protein: CASRGEQVINEKLFF

D gene: NA
J gene: TRBJ2-5
V gene: TRBV5-1
clone size: NA
CDR3 DNA: TGCGCCAGCAGCACTGGGGCGGGCTACCAAGAGACCCAGTACTTC
CDR3 protein: CASSTGAGYQETQYF

D gene: NA
J gene: TRBJ2-1
V gene: TRBV10-2
clone size: NA
CDR3 DNA: TGCGCCAGCAGTACCGATCGATACAATGAGCAGTTCTTC
CDR3 protein: CASSTDRYNEQFF

D gene: NA
J gene: TRBJ2-5
V gene: TRBV7-9
clone size: NA
CDR3 DNA: TGTGCCAGCAGCCCCCTTTCAAGGGGAGAGACCCAGTACTTC
CDR3 protein: CASSPLSRGETQYF

D gene: TRBD1
J gene: TRBJ1-1
V gene: TRBV7-9
clone size: once
CDR3 DNA: TGTGCCAGCAGCTATAGGACAGGGGTAACTTTCTTT
CDR3 protein: CASSYRTGVTFF

D gene: NA
J gene: TRBJ2-1
V gene: TRBV18
clone size: NA
CDR3 DNA: TGTGCCAGCTCACTAACACTAGCTAAGGGGGATGAGCAGTTCTTC
CDR3 protein: CASSLTLAKGDEQFF

D gene: NA
J gene: TRBJ1-5
V gene: TRBV12-3/TRBV12-4
clone size: NA
CDR3 DNA: TGTGCCAGCAGTTTAGGCGACAATCAGCCCCAGCATTTT
CDR3 protein: CASSLGDNQPQHF

D gene: NA
J gene: TRBJ1-5
V gene: TRBV12-3/TRBV12-4
clone size: NA
CDR3 DNA: TGTGCCAGCAGTTTCGGGGGAAGTCAGCCCCAGCATTTT
CDR3 protein: CASSFGGSQPQHF

D gene: NA
J gene: TRBJ1-2
V gene: TRBV6-1
clone size: NA
CDR3 DNA: TGTGCCAGCAGTGAAGCGGGGGCGCCCGGTGGCTACACCTTC
CDR3 protein: CASSEAGAPGGYTF

D gene: NA
J gene: TRBJ2-2
V gene: TRBV14
clone size: NA
CDR3 DNA: TGTGCCAGCAGCCCATTAACTCCGGGCACCGGGGAGCTGTTTTTT
CDR3 protein: CASSPLTPGTGELFF

D gene: NA
J gene: TRBJ1-3
V gene: TRBV2
clone size: once
CDR3 DNA: TGTGCCAGCAGCCTTGGCTCTGGAAACACCATATATTTT
CDR3 protein: CASSLGSGNTIYF

D gene: NA
J gene: TRBJ1-6
V gene: TRBV3-1/TRBV3-2
clone size: once
CDR3 DNA: TGTGCCAGCAGCCAATCCAACACTAATTCACCCCTCCACTTT
CDR3 protein: CASSQSNTNSPLHF

D gene: NA
J gene: TRBJ1-1
V gene: TRBV23-1
clone size: NA
CDR3 DNA: TGCGCCAGCAGTCTAGAGTTTGGGTCAGGGGAGTGGGGAAACACTGAAGCTTTCTTT
CDR3 protein: CASSLEFGSGEWGNTEAFF

D gene: NA
J gene: TRBJ1-1
V gene: TRBV27
clone size: NA
CDR3 DNA: TGTGCCAGCGCAGGAGGGGAAGGGGCTTTCTTT
CDR3 protein: CASAGGEGAFF

D gene: NA
J gene: TRBJ1-6
V gene: TRBV11-2
clone size: NA
CDR3 DNA: TGTGCCAGCAGCTTAGGGATCGGTTCACCCCTCCACTTT
CDR3 protein: CASSLGIGSPLHF